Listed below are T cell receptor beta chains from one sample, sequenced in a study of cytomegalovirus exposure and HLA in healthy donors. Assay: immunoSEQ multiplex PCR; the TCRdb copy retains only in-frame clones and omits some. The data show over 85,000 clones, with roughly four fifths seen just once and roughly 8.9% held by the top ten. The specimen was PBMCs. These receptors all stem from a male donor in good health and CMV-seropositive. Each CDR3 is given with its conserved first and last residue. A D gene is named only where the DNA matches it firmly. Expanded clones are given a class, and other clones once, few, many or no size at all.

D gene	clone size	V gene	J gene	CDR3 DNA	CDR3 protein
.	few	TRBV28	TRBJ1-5	TGTGCCGCCTGCCGACAGATCAATCAGCCCCAGCATTTT	CAACRQINQPQHF
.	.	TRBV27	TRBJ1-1	TGTGCCAGTAGCAAGCCTCAGGGGAAAGCTTTCTTT	CASSKPQGKAFF
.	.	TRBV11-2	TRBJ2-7	TGTGCCAGCAGCTTAGATCCTGTCGGGCAGTACTTC	CASSLDPVGQYF
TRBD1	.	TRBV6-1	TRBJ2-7	TGTGCCAGCAGTGAATGGACAGGAACCCCCTACGAGCAGTACTTC	CASSEWTGTPYEQYF
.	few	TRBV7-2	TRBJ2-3	TGTGCCAGCAGCTTAGCTGGCGGGTTTAGCACAGATACGCAGTATTTT	CASSLAGGFSTDTQYF
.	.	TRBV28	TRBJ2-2	TGTGCCAGCAGTTTGTCAGGGACCGGGGAGCTGTTTTTT	CASSLSGTGELFF
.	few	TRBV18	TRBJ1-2	TGTGCCAGCTCACAAAACACAGTTGAAAGCCATGGCTACACCTTC	CASSQNTVESHGYTF
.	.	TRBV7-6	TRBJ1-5	TGTGCCAGCAGCTTATCCCAGGCTGAACGGCCCCAGCATTTT	CASSLSQAERPQHF
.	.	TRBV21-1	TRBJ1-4	TGTGCCAGCAGCAAAGGGGACAGCGGGGAAAAACTGTTTTTT	CASSKGDSGEKLFF
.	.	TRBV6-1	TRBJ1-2	TGTGCCAGCAGTGAAGCGGGGGGCTATGGCTACACCTTC	CASSEAGGYGYTF
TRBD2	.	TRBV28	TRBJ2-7	TGTGCCAGCACTCGGTCAGGGGGTAGCGGGAGCCTCTTCGAGCAGTACTTC	CASTRSGGSGSLFEQYF
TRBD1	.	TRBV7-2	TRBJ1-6	TGTGCCAGCACCCCAGGGACAGTTGATTCACCCCTCCACTTT	CASTPGTVDSPLHF
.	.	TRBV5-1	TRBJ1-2	TGCGCCAGCAGCTTGGAGCCGGGAACTAACTATGGCTACACCTTC	CASSLEPGTNYGYTF
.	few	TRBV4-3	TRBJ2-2	TGCGCCAGCAGTCATTCCTTCGGGGGTCCGAACACCGGGGAGCTGTTTTTT	CASSHSFGGPNTGELFF
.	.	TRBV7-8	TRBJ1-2	TGTGCCAGCAGCTTAAACCGGGAGGAGGGCTATGCATTC	CASSLNREEGYAF
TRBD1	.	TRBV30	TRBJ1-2	TGTGCCTGGAGTGGACCAACAGGGGATGGCTACACCTTC	CAWSGPTGDGYTF
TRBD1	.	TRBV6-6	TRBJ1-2	TGTGCCAGCACCAGGACAGGGGGTAGCTATGGCTACACCTTC	CASTRTGGSYGYTF
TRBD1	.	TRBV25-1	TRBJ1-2	TGTGCCAGCAGCTTACAACAGGGGACCCTGAACTATGGCTACACCTTC	CASSLQQGTLNYGYTF
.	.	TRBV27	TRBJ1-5	TGTGCCAGCAGTTTCCACAGCAATAGCAATCAGCCCCAGCATTTT	CASSFHSNSNQPQHF
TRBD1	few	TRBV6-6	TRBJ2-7	TGTGCCAGCAGTTTCCCCCAGGGGGCGGGCGAGCAGTACTTC	CASSFPQGAGEQYF
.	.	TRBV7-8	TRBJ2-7	TGTGCCAGCAGCTTACAGACATCTACCTACGAGCAGTACTTC	CASSLQTSTYEQYF
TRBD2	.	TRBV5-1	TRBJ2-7	TGCGCCAGCAGCTTGCGGGCTAGCGGGCACTACGAGCAGTACTTC	CASSLRASGHYEQYF
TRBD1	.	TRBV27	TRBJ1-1	TGTGCCAGCAGTAAGGGGGACAGGGGGCGTTATGGCACTGAAGCTTTCTTT	CASSKGDRGRYGTEAFF
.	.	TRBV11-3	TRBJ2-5	TGTGCCAGCAGCTTAGCGGCGGGCCAAGAGACCCAGTACTTC	CASSLAAGQETQYF
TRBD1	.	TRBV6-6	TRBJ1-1	TGTGCCAGCAGTTACGGGACAGGGGGCCGTGAAGCTTTCTTT	CASSYGTGGREAFF
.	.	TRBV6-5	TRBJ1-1	TGTGCCAGCAGTTACTTGGGGAGATTGAACACTGAAGCTTTCTTT	CASSYLGRLNTEAFF
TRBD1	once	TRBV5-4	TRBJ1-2	TGTGCCAGCAGCACAGGGGGTGATCGGGGCTACACCTTC	CASSTGGDRGYTF
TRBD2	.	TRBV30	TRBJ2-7	TGTGCCTGGAGGGGCGGGAGGTCCGAGCAGTACTTC	CAWRGGRSEQYF
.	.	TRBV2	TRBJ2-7	TGTGCCAGCCGGGACTCCCACTACGAGCAGTACTTC	CASRDSHYEQYF